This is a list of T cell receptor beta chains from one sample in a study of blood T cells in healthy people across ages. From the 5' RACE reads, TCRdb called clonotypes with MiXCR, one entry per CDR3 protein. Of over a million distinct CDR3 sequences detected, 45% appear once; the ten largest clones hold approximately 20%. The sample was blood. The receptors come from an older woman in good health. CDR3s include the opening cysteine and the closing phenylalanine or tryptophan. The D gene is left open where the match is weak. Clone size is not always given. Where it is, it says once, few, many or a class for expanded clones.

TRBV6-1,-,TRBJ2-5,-,TGTGCCAGCAGTGAAGGGTGGATGGGGCGGCAAGAGACCCAGTACTTC,CASSEGWMGRQETQYF
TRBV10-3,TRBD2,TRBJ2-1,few,TGTGCCATCAGGGCGGGACTAGCGGGATCCGGAGAGCAGTTCTTC,CAIRAGLAGSGEQFF
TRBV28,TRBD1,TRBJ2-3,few,TGTGCCAGTAGTTTACCAGGGGGCGCAGATACGCAGTATTTT,CASSLPGGADTQYF
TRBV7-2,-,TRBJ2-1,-,TGTGCCAGCAGCGTAGATGTAGATTATGAGCAGTTCTTC,CASSVDVDYEQFF
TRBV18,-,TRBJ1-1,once,TGTGCCAGCTCACCGGTTGAGAACACTGAAGCTTTCTTT,CASSPVENTEAFF
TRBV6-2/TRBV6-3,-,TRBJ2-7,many,TGTGCCAGCAGTCGAGGCGGTACTAGTCGACTCCCCTACGAGCAGTACTTC,CASSRGGTSRLPYEQYF
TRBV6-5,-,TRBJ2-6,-,TGTGCCAGCAGTTACACTGCCAGCTCTGGGGCCAACGTCCTGACTTTC,CASSYTASSGANVLTF
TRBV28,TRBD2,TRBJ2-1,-,TGTGCCAGCAGTGAGAGAGCGGGAGGGTCGGATGAGCAGTTCTTC,CASSERAGGSDEQFF
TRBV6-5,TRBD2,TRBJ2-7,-,TGTGCCAGCAGTTACTCTGCGGGACTAGTCTACGAGCAGTACTTC,CASSYSAGLVYEQYF
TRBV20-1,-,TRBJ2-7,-,TGCAGTGCTTTCACGTGGGAGCGCGGGGTGCCAGAGCAGTACTTC,CSAFTWERGVPEQYF
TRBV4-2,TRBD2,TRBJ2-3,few,TGTGCCAGCAGCCAAGGACTAGCGGGAGGTAGGGCAGATACGCAGTATTTT,CASSQGLAGGRADTQYF
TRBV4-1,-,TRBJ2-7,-,TGCGCCAGCAGCCACATAGTAGGTGGGTACGAGCAGTACTTC,CASSHIVGGYEQYF
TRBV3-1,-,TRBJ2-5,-,TGTGCCAACAGCCGGACGGCGTACCAAGAGACCCAGTACTTC,CANSRTAYQETQYF
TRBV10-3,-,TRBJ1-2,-,TGTGCCAGCAGCTTCGAAATGTATGGCTACACCTTC,CASSFEMYGYTF
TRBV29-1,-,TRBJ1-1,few,TGCAGCGTTGTTCACAGGGACACTGAAGCTTTCTTT,CSVVHRDTEAFF
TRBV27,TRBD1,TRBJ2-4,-,TGTGCCAGCAGCTCCACCTCGGGGACAGGGTCTAAAAAGCAGTACTTC,CASSSTSGTGSKKQYF
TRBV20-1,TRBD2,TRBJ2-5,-,TGCAGTGCTAGAGCGATAGGACTAGCGGGAGCAGGAGAGACCCAGTACTTC,CSARAIGLAGAGETQYF
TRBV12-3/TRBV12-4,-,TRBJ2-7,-,TGTGCCAGCAGCGACGAGACAGGCTACGAGCAGTACTTC,CASSDETGYEQYF
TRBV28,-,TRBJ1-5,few,TGTGCCAGCAGTTCCTTCCGGACTTGGCCCCAGCATTTT,CASSSFRTWPQHF
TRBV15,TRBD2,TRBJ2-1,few,TGTGCCACCAGCAGAGCTTCGGGAGGGCCCAATGAGCAGTTCTTC,CATSRASGGPNEQFF
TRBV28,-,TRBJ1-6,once,TGTGCCAGCAGTTTAAGCACAGGGAAAAGGGGTAATTCACCCCTCCACTTT,CASSLSTGKRGNSPLHF
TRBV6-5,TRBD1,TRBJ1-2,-,TGTGCCAGTCGACAGGGGGGTGGCTACACCTTC,CASRQGGGYTF
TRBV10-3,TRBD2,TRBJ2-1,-,TGTGCCATCATTGAGCGGGAGGGCCCGGGCAATGAGCAGTTCTTC,CAIIEREGPGNEQFF
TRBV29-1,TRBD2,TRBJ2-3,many,TGCAGCGTACGCGAGGCGGGAGGAACAGATACGCAGTATTTT,CSVREAGGTDTQYF
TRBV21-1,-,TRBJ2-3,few,TGTGCCAGCAGCCCACGGGGCAGGGGAGGGGCAGATACGCAGTATTTT,CASSPRGRGGADTQYF
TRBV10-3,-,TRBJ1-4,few,TGTGCCATCAGTGCCAGGATTAATGAAAAACTGTTTTTT,CAISARINEKLFF
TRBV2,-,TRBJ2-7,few,TGTGCCAGCAGTCCAGAATTTTACGAGCAGTACTTC,CASSPEFYEQYF